This TCR beta chain was profiled in a study of molecular identifiers for immune sequencing clone quantification. CDR1 LGHNA and CDR2 YSLEER come from the germline V gene. The V and J ends lost 1 base and 4 bases respectively, with 7 bases between them. The CDR3 covers 13 residues. From around 18,000 to 910,000 sorted cells, naive CD8 libraries were generated with 10%, 30% or 50% RNA. In its sample, this clonotype was seen many times. Each CDR3 protein is one row after TCRdb ran MiXCR on the PCR reads. The sample lists about 640,000 distinct CDR3 sequences, just under 20% seen once, with roughly 0.85% in the top ten.

Sequencing was performed on naive CD8+ T cells from blood, with Jurkat cell RNA spiked in. The sample's subset: FACS-sorted CD8+CD4-CCR7+CD45RA+ naive T cells. The V and J genes are TRBV4-3 and TRBJ1-1; D unclear. This sequence was found in a human donor in good health. Some libraries in this study had Jurkat cell RNA spiked in. The CDR3 here is CASSQGWSTEAFF. The CDR3 DNA reads TGCGCCAGCAGCCAAGGCTGGAGCACTGAAGCTTTCTTT.